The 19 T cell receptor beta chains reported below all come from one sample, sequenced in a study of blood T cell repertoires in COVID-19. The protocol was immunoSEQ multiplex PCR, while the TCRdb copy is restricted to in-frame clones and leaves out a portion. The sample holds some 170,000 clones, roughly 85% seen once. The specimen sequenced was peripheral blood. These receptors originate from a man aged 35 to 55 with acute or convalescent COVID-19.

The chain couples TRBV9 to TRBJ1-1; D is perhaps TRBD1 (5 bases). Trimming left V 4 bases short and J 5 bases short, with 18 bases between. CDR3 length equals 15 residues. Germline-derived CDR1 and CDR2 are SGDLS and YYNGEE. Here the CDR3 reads CASSSSSKGTTEAFF. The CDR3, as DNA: TGTGCCAGCAGCTCGAGTAGCAAGGGGACTACTGAAGCTTTCTTT.

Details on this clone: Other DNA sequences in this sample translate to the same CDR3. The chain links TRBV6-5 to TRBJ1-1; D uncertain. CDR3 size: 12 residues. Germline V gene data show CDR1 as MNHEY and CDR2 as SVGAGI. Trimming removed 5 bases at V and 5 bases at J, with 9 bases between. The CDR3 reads CASSRGGTEAFF. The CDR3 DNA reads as TGTGCCAGCAGTAGAGGCGGGACTGAAGCTTTCTTT.

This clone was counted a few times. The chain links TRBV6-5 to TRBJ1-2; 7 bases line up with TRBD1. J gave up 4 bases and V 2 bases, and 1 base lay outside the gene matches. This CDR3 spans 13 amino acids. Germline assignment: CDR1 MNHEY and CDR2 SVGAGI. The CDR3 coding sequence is TGTGCCAGCAGTTACAGACAGGGCTATGGCTACACCTTC. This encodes CASSYRQGYGYTF.

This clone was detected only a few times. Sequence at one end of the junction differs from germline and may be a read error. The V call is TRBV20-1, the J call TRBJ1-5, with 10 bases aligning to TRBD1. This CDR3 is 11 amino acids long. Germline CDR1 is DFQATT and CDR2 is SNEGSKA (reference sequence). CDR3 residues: CSAPGQGKEYF. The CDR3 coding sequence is TGCAGTGCTCCGGGACAGGGGAAAGAGTATTTT.

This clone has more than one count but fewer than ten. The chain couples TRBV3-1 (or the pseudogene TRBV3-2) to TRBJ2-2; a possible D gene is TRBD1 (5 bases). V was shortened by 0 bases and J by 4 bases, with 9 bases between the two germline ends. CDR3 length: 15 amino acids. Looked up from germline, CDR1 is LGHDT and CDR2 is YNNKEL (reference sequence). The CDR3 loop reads CASSQEYRSTGELFF. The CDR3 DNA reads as TGTGCCAGCAGCCAAGAATACAGGTCCACCGGGGAGCTGTTTTTT.

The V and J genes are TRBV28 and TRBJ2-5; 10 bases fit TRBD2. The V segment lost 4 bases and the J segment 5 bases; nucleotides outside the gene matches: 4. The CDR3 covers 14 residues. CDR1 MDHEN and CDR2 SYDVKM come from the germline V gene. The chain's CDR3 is CASSSLAGDETQYF. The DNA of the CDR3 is TGTGCCAGCAGTTCGCTAGCGGGGGATGAGACCCAGTACTTC. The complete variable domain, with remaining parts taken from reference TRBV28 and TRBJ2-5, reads DVKVTQSSRYLVKRTGEKVFLECVQDMDHENMFWYRQDPGLGLRLIYFSYDVKMKEKGDIPEGYSVSREKKERFSLILESASTNQTSMYLCASSSLAGDETQYFGPGTRLLVL.

CDR3 region: CASLPGTGDEKLFF. CDR3 DNA sequence: TGTGCCAGTCTCCCCGGGACAGGAGATGAAAAACTGTTTTTT. The rearrangement joins TRBV6-5 to TRBJ1-4, with TRBD1 matching over 8 bases. From germline, CDR1 is MNHEY and CDR2 SVGAGI. The CDR3 totals 14 residues. V was clipped by 9 bases and J by 6 bases; unmatched bases: 9.

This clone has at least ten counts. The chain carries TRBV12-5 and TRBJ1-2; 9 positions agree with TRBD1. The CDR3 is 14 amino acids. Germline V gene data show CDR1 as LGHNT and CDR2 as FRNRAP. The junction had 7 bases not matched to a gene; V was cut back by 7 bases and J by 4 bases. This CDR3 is CASAPDRGGYGYTF. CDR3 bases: TGTGCTAGTGCCCCGGACAGGGGTGGCTATGGCTACACCTTC.

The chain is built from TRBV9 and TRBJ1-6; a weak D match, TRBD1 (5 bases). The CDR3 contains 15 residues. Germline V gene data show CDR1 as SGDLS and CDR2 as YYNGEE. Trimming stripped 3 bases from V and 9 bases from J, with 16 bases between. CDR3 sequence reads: CASSGDFGLSSPLHF. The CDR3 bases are TGTGCCAGCAGCGGGGACTTCGGACTCAGTTCACCCCTCCACTTT.

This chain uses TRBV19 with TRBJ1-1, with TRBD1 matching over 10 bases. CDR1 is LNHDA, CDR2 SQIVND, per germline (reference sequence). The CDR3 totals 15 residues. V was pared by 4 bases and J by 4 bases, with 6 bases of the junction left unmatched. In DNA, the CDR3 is TGTGCCAGTAGTAGGGGGGACAGGGGTGGCACTGAAGCTTTCTTT. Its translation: CASSRGDRGGTEAFF. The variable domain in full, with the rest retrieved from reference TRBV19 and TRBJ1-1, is DGGITQSPKYLFRKEGQNVTLSCEQNLNHDAMYWYRQDPGQGLRLIYYSQIVNDFQKGDIAEGYSVSREKKESFPLTVTSAQKNPTAFYLCASSRGDRGGTEAFFGQGTRLTVV.

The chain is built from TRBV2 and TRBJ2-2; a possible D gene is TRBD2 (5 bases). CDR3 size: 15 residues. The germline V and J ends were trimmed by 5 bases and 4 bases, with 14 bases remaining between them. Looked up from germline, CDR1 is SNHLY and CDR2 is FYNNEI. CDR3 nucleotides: TGTGCCAGCAGTTCAGATTCGGGGAGCACCGGGGAGCTGTTTTTT. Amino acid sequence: CASSSDSGSTGELFF.

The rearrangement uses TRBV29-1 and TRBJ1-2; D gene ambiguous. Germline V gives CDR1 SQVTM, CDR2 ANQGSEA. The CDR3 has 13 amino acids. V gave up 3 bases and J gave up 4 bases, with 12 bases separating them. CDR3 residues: CSVDERRTYGYTF. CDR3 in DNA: TGCAGCGTTGATGAGCGGCGGACCTATGGCTACACCTTC.

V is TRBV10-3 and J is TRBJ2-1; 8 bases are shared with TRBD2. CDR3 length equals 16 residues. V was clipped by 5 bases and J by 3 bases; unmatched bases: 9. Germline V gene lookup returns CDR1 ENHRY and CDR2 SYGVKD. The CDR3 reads CAISSRRGALYNEQFF. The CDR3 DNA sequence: TGTGCCATCAGTTCTAGGCGGGGGGCACTCTACAATGAGCAGTTCTTC.

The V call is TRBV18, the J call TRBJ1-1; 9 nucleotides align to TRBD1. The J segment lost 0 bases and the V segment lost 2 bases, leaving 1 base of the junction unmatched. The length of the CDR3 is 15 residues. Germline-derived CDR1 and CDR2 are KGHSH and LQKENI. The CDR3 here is CASSPGTGLNTEAFF. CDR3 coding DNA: TGTGCCAGCTCACCAGGGACAGGGCTGAACACTGAAGCTTTCTTT.

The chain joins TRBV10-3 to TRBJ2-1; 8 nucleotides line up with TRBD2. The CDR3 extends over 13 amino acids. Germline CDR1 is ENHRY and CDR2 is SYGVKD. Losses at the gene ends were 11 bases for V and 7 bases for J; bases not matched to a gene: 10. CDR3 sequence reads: CAARGEKGNEQFF. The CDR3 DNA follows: TGTGCCGCGCGGGGGGAAAAGGGGAATGAGCAGTTCTTC.

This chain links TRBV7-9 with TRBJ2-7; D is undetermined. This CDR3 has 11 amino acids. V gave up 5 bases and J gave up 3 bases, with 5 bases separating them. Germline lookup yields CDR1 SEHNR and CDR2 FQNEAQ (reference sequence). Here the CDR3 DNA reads TGTGCCAGCAGCCTCTACTACGAGCAGTACTTC. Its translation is CASSLYYEQYF.

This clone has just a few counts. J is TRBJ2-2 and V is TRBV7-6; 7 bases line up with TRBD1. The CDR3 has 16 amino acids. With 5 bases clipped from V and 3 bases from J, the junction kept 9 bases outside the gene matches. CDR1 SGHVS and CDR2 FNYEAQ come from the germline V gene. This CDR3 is CASSVTGMGYTGELFF. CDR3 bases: TGTGCCAGCAGCGTGACAGGGATGGGTTACACCGGGGAGCTGTTTTTT.

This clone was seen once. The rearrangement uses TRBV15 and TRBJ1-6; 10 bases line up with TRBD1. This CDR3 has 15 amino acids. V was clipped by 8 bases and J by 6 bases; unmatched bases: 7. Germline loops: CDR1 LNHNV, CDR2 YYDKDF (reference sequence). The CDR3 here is CATRSGDRGNSPLHF. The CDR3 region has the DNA TGTGCCACCCGGAGTGGGGACAGGGGTAATTCACCCCTCCACTTT. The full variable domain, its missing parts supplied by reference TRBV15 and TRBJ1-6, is DAMVIQNPRYQVTQFGKPVTLSCSQTLNHNVMYWYQQKSSQAPKLLFHYYDKDFNNEADTPDNFQSRRPNTSFCFLDIRSPGLGDTAMYLCATRSGDRGNSPLHFGNGTRLTVT.

CDR3 region: CAWSVRTRDIYGYTF. In DNA form, the CDR3 reads TGTGCCTGGAGTGTCCGAACCCGGGACATCTATGGCTACACCTTC. This chain uses TRBV30 with TRBJ1-2; D is possibly TRBD1 (6 bases). Germline V CDR1 and CDR2: GTSNPN, SVGIG (reference sequence). CDR3 length: 15 amino acids. V was trimmed by 0 bases and J by 4 bases, leaving 15 bases between them. The whole variable domain, remainder taken from reference TRBV30 and TRBJ1-2, is SQTIHQWPATLVQPVGSPLSLECTVEGTSNPNLYWYRQAAGRGLQLLFYSVGIGQISSEVPQNLSASRPQDRQFILSSKKLLLSDSGFYLCAWSVRTRDIYGYTFGSGTRLTVV.